This T cell receptor (beta chain) came from a study of cytomegalovirus exposure and HLA in healthy donors. Vbeta (60) and Jbeta (13) primers were used in the PCR. Per the study methods: In a later analysis, 79 million or so unique TCR beta chains included roughly 11 million shared by two or more donors. Profiling relied on immunoSEQ multiplex PCR, and the TCRdb table lists in-frame clones only, not all of them. V, J and clone size are taken as reported in that table, and D and trimming were inferred from the DNA itself. Among some 170,000 clones listed, 70% to 80% were seen once. The CDR3 has 15 amino acids. Germline V gene lookup returns CDR1 MNHEY and CDR2 SMNVEV (reference sequence). Trimming removed 1 base from V and 6 bases from J; junction bases left unmatched: 7. Of note for this clone: The antigen is not known.

Notes on the study in general: Despite most TCR sequences being rare, some public TCRs occurred in many donors.

The rearrangement links TRBV27 to TRBJ2-3; TRBD2 agrees at 7 bases. Source material: PBMCs. The receptor was derived from a woman aged 55 to 70 in good health and CMV-seropositive. CDR3 in DNA: TGTGCCAGCAGTTTATGGGGGGGAGGGCCTGATACGCAGTATTTT. Amino acid sequence: CASSLWGGGPDTQYF.